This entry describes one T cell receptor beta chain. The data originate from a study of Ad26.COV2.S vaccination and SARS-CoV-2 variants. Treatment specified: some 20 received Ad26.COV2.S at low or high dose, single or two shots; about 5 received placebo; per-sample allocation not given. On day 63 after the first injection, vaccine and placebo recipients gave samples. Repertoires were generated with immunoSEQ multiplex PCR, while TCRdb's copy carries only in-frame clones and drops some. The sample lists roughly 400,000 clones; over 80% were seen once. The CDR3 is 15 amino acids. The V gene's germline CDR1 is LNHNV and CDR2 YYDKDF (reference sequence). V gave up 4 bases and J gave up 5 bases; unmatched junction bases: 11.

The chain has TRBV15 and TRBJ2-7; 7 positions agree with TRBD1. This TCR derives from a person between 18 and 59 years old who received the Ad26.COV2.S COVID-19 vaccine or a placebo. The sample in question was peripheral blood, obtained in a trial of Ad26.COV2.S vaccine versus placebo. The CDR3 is CATSIGRMTGNEQYF. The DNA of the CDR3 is TGTGCCACCAGCATAGGACGAATGACAGGGAACGAGCAGTACTTC. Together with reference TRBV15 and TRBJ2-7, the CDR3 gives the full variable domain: DAMVIQNPRYQVTQFGKPVTLSCSQTLNHNVMYWYQQKSSQAPKLLFHYYDKDFNNEADTPDNFQSRRPNTSFCFLDIRSPGLGDTAMYLCATSIGRMTGNEQYFGPGTRLTVT.